Listed here are 9 T cell receptor beta chains from one sample, sequenced in a study of T cell clones after liver transplantation. TCRdb's copy holds only in-frame clones and misses some; the assay was immunoSEQ multiplex PCR. This repertoire shows about 15,000 clones, roughly 85% found once; its top ten account for 28%. The material sequenced was CD8+ T cells from blood, taken approximately 4 years after liver transplant. These receptors originate from a human patient who received a liver transplant. Some T cells may originate from the graft donor.

The rearrangement joins TRBV6-5 to TRBJ1-2, with a tentative D call TRBD1 (5 bases). This CDR3 region has 14 residues. Germline V gene sequence: CDR1 MNHEY, CDR2 SVGAGI. V lost 6 bases and J lost 5, with 16 bases in between. CDR3 nucleotide sequence: TGTGCCAGCAGCGCTAGACTGGGGGGTTATGGCTACACCTTC. Amino acids: CASSARLGGYGYTF.

In its sample, this clone was seen once. This chain links TRBV11-2 with TRBJ2-3; 10 bases line up with TRBD2. CDR1 and CDR2 (germline): SGHAT, FQNNGV. The V segment lost 3 bases and the J segment 5 bases; nucleotides outside the gene matches: 5. CDR3 length: 15 residues. CDR3 sequence reads: CASSLTSGPRDTQYF. CDR3 nucleotide sequence: TGTGCCAGCAGCTTGACTAGCGGGCCCAGAGATACGCAGTATTTT.

The chain employs TRBV4-3 and TRBJ2-7; 7 bases line up with TRBD1. The CDR3 covers 15 residues. Trimming removed 0 bases from V and 3 bases from J; junction bases left unmatched: 5. Germline lookup yields CDR1 LGHNA and CDR2 YSLEER. This CDR3 is CASSQDLGQLYEQYF. The DNA for the CDR3 is TGCGCCAGCAGCCAAGATCTGGGACAGCTCTACGAGCAGTACTTC.

As regards this clone: The same CDR3 can be traced to other DNA sequences in this sample. J is TRBJ1-1 and V is TRBV28, with TRBD1 matching 8 bases. After removal of 2 bases from V and 5 bases from J, the junction contained 7 bases not matched to a gene. Germline V CDR1 and CDR2: MDHEN, SYDVKM. This CDR3 has 15 residues. The DNA for the CDR3 is TGTGCCAGCAGTTTAGGACAGGGTTTTCGGACTGAAGCTTTCTTT. This encodes CASSLGQGFRTEAFF.

The J gene is TRBJ1-2, the V gene TRBV15; no clear D. Germline V gene sequence: CDR1 LNHNV, CDR2 YYDKDF (reference sequence). This CDR3 region has 14 residues. V shed 0 bases and J shed 4 bases, with 9 bases lying between them. The CDR3 DNA follows: TGTGCCACCAGCAGAGATTCAGGTACCTATGGCTACACCTTC. It codes for CATSRDSGTYGYTF.

V usage is TRBV5-1 and J usage is TRBJ2-1; 7 nucleotides align to TRBD2. This CDR3 spans 14 amino acids. With 0 bases clipped from V and 7 bases from J, the junction kept 4 bases outside the gene matches. Germline V CDR1 and CDR2: SGHRS, YFSETQ. CDR3 coding DNA: TGCGCCAGCAGCTTGGCGGGTAGCGGGAATGAGCAGTTCTTC. Its translation is CASSLAGSGNEQFF.

This clone was observed a handful of times. The CDR3 DNA reads as TGTGCCAGCAGTGACAGGGGCTGGACTGGAAACACCATATATTTT. Its translation: CASSDRGWTGNTIYF. The genes are TRBV21-1 and TRBJ1-3; the D call in the table, TRBD1, was not verified against the DNA. TRBV21-1 is shown as a pseudogene. The CDR3 runs 15 residues.

The chain recombines TRBV15 with TRBJ2-7, with TRBD2 as a possible D gene (6 bases). Per the germline V gene, CDR1 is LNHNV and CDR2 is YYDKDF (reference sequence). V lost 8 bases and J 4 bases, leaving 18 bases between the germline ends. The CDR3 loop spans 14 amino acids. CDR3 coding DNA: TGTGCCACCGCCGGTGGCGGGACGTCGTACGAGCAGTACTTC. Amino acid sequence: CATAGGGTSYEQYF.

This clone was observed a handful of times. This CDR3 is also generated by other DNA sequences in the sample. The V call is TRBV10-3, the J call TRBJ1-2; D remains ambiguous. In germline, CDR1 is ENHRY, CDR2 SYGVKD. Trimming cost V 3 bases and J 5 bases, with 4 bases left between them. This CDR3 is 11 amino acids long. The CDR3 region has the DNA TGTGCCATCAGTGACGGATATGGCTACACCTTC. It translates to CAISDGYGYTF.